The text below deals with one TCR beta chain. This clonotype was observed a single time. The antigen it recognizes is unknown. Base qualities are not at hand, and no much larger clone is one base apart. A single read is weak support. Sequences SGHVS (CDR1) and FQNEAQ (CDR2) are obtained from the germline V gene. Ends trimmed: V by 3 bases, J by 3 bases; bases unmatched to a gene: 9. There are 17 amino acids in the CDR3, from cysteine to phenylalanine inclusive. Just CDR3 DNA is preserved here, 51 bases in frame from base 1. Ficoll-Paque density gradient centrifugation was used to isolate PBMCs. This sample is part of a study of T-cell memory formation after mild COVID-19 (dated by TCRdb to the early 2020s). As for the study more broadly: TCR sequence clusters from the two donors were found to be largely donor specific. In a couple of donors, T-cell clones that expanded and contracted after mild COVID-19 were tracked by sequencing TCRalpha and TCRbeta repertoires over time. The cohort was made up of two young adult volunteers, one female and one male, who were previously healthy. The research as a whole found: Some responding clones were found in pre-infection memory, which suggests that pre-existing cross-reactive memory T cells took part in the SARS-CoV-2 response. Clones contracting from day 15 to 85 had balanced CD4/CD8 phenotypes, while a second wave expanding from day 15 to 37 was biased towards CD4+. The study included only a couple of mild cases, and larger cohorts that include severe cases with pre-infection samples were judged to be necessary. Contracting CD4+ clones appeared mostly in the CM and EM memory subsets, whereas CD8+ clones were enriched in EMRA. SARS-CoV-2 specificity was not confirmed for the second-wave clones peaking on day 37.

Sequencing was carried out with an Illumina NovaSeq 6000. TCRalpha and TCRbeta cDNA libraries were built by 5'RACE with constant-segment primers, adding sample barcodes and unique molecular identifiers. Trizol reagent was used to extract RNA from every sample. The libraries were amplified in two PCR steps, and the second step added a second sample barcode and Illumina TruSeq adapters. The libraries were sequenced on an Illumina NovaSeq using 2 x 150 bp paired-end reads. In the authors' own workflow: The reads were demultiplexed and collapsed into UMI-guided consensus sequences using migec v1.2.7. Using mixcr v2.1.11, UMI consensuses were aligned to TRA and TRB V and J templates and then assembled into clonotypes. A clonotype was counted as expanded or contracted only if both edgeR and NoisET called the change significant, with noise models trained on biological replicates. edgeR calls used a false discovery rate-adjusted p below 0.01 and a log2 fold-change threshold of 1. PCA with hierarchical clustering of max-normalized trajectories of the 1000 most abundant clonotypes was used as exploratory dynamics analysis. Each responding clone was given a CD4 or CD8 phenotype based on the CD4+ and CD8+ repertoires, which had been sequenced separately. TCRdb cleaned the public reads at Q25 with fastp, built clones with MiXCR and kept in-frame beta chains. Each CDR3 protein gets just one entry, which takes the most common genes and DNA from the rows behind it. The V and J calls were not made by the authors but by TCRdb's processing. The sample has approximately 340,000 distinct CDR3 sequences on record, about a sixth of them singletons. The top ten clones comprise 20% to 25% of the sample.

This TCR derives from a man aged 18 to 30 who had mild COVID-19 (a few samples of this study predate the infection). The sample titles of this study are shuffled in the database, so cell type and time point are left out; the donor was told from shared clones. The chain uses TRBV7-8 and TRBJ2-7, with 12 bases aligning to TRBD2. Sequenced input: PBMCs or a T cell subset sorted from them (not recorded which). CDR3 region: CASSFTSSGRVIYEQYF. The nucleotide sequence is given as TGTGCCAGCAGCTTTACGTCTAGCGGGAGGGTTATCTACGAGCAGTACTTC.